The T cell receptor beta chain under discussion was sequenced for a study of blood T cell dynamics during melanoma immunotherapy. This sample's time point: pre-treatment baseline. Response was assessed by RECIST 1.1 at 12 weeks, except a couple of rapid progressors. Patients with prior systemic cancer treatment, concomitant immunosuppressants, or other active malignancies were excluded. The table came from immunoSEQ multiplex PCR; TCRdb's copy has only in-frame clones and leaves some out. The data show some 13,000 clones, with about 90% seen just once and 0.18% held by the top ten. V shed 5 bases and J shed 1 base, with 11 bases lying between them. CDR3 size: 14 residues. Germline V lookup: CDR1 LNHDA, CDR2 SQIVND (reference sequence).

The sequencing here drew on effector memory CD8+ T cells from blood, taken from a patient treated with checkpoint blockade. The TCR originated in a human donor with melanoma. The chain employs TRBV19 and TRBJ1-1; unclear D gene. Here the CDR3 DNA reads TGTGCCAGTAGTCCCACGACACGGAACACTGAAGCTTTCTTT. It codes for CASSPTTRNTEAFF.